The 13 T cell receptor beta chains given below trace back to one sample, sequenced in a study of OX40 agonist ivuxolimab in advanced cancers. Only in-frame clones appear in the TCRdb table, and some are missing; sequencing was by immunoSEQ multiplex PCR. Of roughly 95,000 clones listed, around 86% are singletons. The sequenced sample was CD4+ or CD8+ T cells sorted from blood, obtained in a trial of the OX40 agonist ivuxolimab. All receptors derive from an adult with an advanced solid tumor such as melanoma, head and neck, liver or kidney cancer.

This chain joins TRBV7-2 and TRBJ2-1; 10 bases line up with TRBD2. Losses at the gene ends were 6 bases for V and 7 bases for J; bases not matched to a gene: 9. Germline loops: CDR1 SGHTA, CDR2 FQGNSA. The CDR3 runs 15 residues. The CDR3 loop reads CASRRAGGPGNEQFF. Written as DNA, the CDR3 is TGTGCCAGCAGGAGAGCGGGAGGGCCGGGGAATGAGCAGTTCTTC.

This chain connects TRBV18 to TRBJ2-3; D remains unclear. V was pared by 2 bases and J by 7 bases, with 16 bases between. CDR3 length equals 15 residues. The germline V gene encodes CDR1 KGHSH and CDR2 LQKENI. CDR3 residues: CASSPIGGPPNTQYF. The DNA for the CDR3 is TGTGCCAGCTCACCAATAGGTGGACCCCCTAATACGCAGTATTTT. The variable domain in full, completed from reference TRBV18 and TRBJ2-3, reads NAGVMQNPRHLVRRRGQEARLRCSPMKGHSHVYWYRQLPEEGLKFMVYLQKENIIDESGMPKERFSAEFPKEGPSILRIQQVVRGDSAAYFCASSPIGGPPNTQYFGPGTRLTVL.

This clone was counted a single time. The chain links TRBV11-2 to TRBJ1-1; D is uncertain. Per the germline V gene, CDR1 is SGHAT and CDR2 is FQNNGV. CDR3 length: 16 residues. V shed 6 bases and J shed 0 bases, with 17 bases lying between them. The CDR3 DNA reads TGTGCCAGCAGAGATCCCCGGACGGCTCTGAACACTGAAGCTTTCTTT. This codes for CASRDPRTALNTEAFF. The whole variable domain, filled in from reference TRBV11-2 and TRBJ1-1, reads EAGVAQSPRYKIIEKRQSVAFWCNPISGHATLYWYQQILGQGPKLLIQFQNNGVVDDSQLPKDRFSAERLKGVDSTLKIQPAKLEDSAVYLCASRDPRTALNTEAFFGQGTRLTVV.

This clone has a handful of counts. In DNA form, the CDR3 reads TGTGCCAGCAGCTCGGCTAGGCAAGAGACCCAGTACTTC. Residues: CASSSARQETQYF. The chain combines TRBV7-2 with TRBJ2-5, with unresolved D. The CDR3 totals 13 residues. V lost 4 bases and J 2 bases, leaving 8 bases between the germline ends. CDR1 and CDR2 (germline): SGHTA, FQGNSA.

The chain links TRBV7-6 to TRBJ2-5; no clear D gene. V was pared by 1 base and J by 5 bases, with 14 bases between. Germline CDR1 is SGHVS and CDR2 is FNYEAQ. CDR3 size: 15 residues. Here the CDR3 reads CASSLGPTGSETQYF. CDR3 coding DNA: TGTGCCAGCAGCTTAGGGCCCACGGGCAGTGAGACCCAGTACTTC.

The V and J genes are TRBV6-1 and TRBJ1-4, with 9 bases aligning to TRBD1. Looked up from germline, CDR1 is MNHNS and CDR2 is SASEGT. The junction had 5 bases not matched to a gene; V was cut back by 5 bases and J by 4 bases. The CDR3 spans 15 residues. CDR3 coding DNA: TGTGCCAGCAGTACCCACAGGGGGCATAATGAAAAACTGTTTTTT. Translating gives CASSTHRGHNEKLFF.

V is TRBV5-4 and J is TRBJ2-1; TRBD2 matches at 10 bases. Trimming cost V 4 bases and J 9 bases; bases outside gene matches: 13. In germline, CDR1 is SGHNT, CDR2 YYREEE (reference sequence). This CDR3 spans 16 amino acids. The CDR3 is CASSGLAGGPAGEQFF. The CDR3 nucleotides are TGTGCCAGCAGCGGATTAGCGGGGGGACCCGCCGGTGAGCAGTTCTTC.

On this clone: One end of the junction does not line up with germline, which may come from a read error. CDR3 nucleotide sequence: TGTGCTAGCAGCCAGAATCCAGGGGAGACCCAGTACTTC. Amino acid sequence: CASSQNPGETQYF. This sequence joins TRBV7-7 and TRBJ2-5; D is perhaps TRBD1 (5 bases). CDR3 length: 13 residues. The germline V gene encodes CDR1 SSHAT and CDR2 FNYEAQ (reference sequence).

V usage is TRBV2 and J usage is TRBJ1-2; D might be TRBD1 (5 bases). CDR1 and CDR2 from the germline V gene are SNHLY and FYNNEI. This CDR3 has 12 residues. Trimming removed 5 bases at V and 4 bases at J, with 8 bases between. The CDR3 loop is CASSRDGYGYTF. For the CDR3, the DNA is TGTGCCAGCAGTAGGGACGGCTATGGCTACACCTTC. Based on the CDR3 plus reference TRBV2 and TRBJ1-2, the full variable domain is EPEVTQTPSHQVTQMGQEVILRCVPISNHLYFYWYRQILGQKVEFLVSFYNNEISEKSEIFDDQFSVERPDGSNFTLKIRSTKLEDSAMYFCASSRDGYGYTFGSGTRLTVV.

The V call is TRBV7-6, the J call TRBJ2-2; 12 nucleotides align to TRBD2. With V trimmed by 4 bases and J by 6 bases, 3 bases remained unmatched. This CDR3 region has 15 residues. Germline V gene data show CDR1 as SGHVS and CDR2 as FNYEAQ. The CDR3 DNA is TGTGCCAGCAGCTCCAGACTAGCGGGAGCCGGGGAGCTGTTTTTT. Its translation is CASSSRLAGAGELFF.

The chain couples TRBV10-2 to TRBJ1-2; 8 nucleotides align to TRBD1. The CDR3 sequence is 14 residues long. The germline gives CDR1 WSHSY, CDR2 SAAADI. Unmatched junction bases numbered 9, after V lost 6 bases and J lost 6 bases. The CDR3: CASRAGGQVDGYTF. For the CDR3, the DNA is TGCGCCAGCAGGGCGGGGGGACAGGTGGATGGCTACACCTTC.

CDR3 DNA: TGCGCCAGCAGCTTGGCTAGTAATGAGCAGTTCTTC. Its protein product is CASSLASNEQFF. The chain carries TRBV5-1 and TRBJ2-1, with D unclear. V lost 0 bases and J 7 bases, leaving 5 bases between the germline ends. The germline V gene encodes CDR1 SGHRS and CDR2 YFSETQ. The CDR3 loop spans 12 amino acids.

The gene calls are TRBV9 and TRBJ2-1; TRBD2 matches 15 bases. CDR3 size: 19 residues. V was clipped by 3 bases and J by 4 bases; unmatched bases: 11. Germline V gene lookup returns CDR1 SGDLS and CDR2 YYNGEE. Written as DNA, the CDR3 is TGTGCCAGCAGCGACTTCCCAGGACTAGCGGGAGGGCAATACAATGAGCAGTTCTTC. It is translated as CASSDFPGLAGGQYNEQFF.